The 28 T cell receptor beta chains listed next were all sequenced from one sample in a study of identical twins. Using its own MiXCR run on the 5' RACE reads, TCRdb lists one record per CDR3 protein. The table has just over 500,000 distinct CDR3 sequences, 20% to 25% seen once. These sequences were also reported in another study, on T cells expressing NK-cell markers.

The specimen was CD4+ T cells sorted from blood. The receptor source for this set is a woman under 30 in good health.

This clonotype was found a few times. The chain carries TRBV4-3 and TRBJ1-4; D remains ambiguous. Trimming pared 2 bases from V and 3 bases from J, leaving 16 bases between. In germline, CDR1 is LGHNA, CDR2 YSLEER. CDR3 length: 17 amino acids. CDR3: CASSQLMTRGANEKLFF. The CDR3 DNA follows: TGCGCCAGCAGCCAACTAATGACCCGCGGGGCTAATGAAAAACTGTTTTTT.

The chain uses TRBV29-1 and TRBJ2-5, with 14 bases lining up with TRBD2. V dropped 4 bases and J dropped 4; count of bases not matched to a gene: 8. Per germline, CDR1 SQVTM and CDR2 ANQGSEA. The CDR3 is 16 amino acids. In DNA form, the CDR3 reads TGCAGCGTTGCCCCGGGACTAGCGGGAGCTCCAGAGACCCAGTACTTC. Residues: CSVAPGLAGAPETQYF.

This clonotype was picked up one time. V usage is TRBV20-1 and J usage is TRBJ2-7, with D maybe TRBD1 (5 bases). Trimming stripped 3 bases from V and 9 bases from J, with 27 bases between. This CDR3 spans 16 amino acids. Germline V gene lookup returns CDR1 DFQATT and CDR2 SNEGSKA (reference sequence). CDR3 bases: TGCAGTGCTAGTGGGGTTGCAGGGAAGGGTTTTGTCGCGCAGTACTTC. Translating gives CSASGVAGKGFVAQYF.

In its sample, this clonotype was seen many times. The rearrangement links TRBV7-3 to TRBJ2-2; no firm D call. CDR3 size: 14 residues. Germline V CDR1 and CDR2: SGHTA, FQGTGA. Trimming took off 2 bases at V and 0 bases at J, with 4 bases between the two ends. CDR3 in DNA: TGTGCCAGCAGCTTAGGTGCGAACACCGGGGAGCTGTTTTTT. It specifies CASSLGANTGELFF. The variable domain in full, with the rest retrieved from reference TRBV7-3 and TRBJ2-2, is GAGVSQTPSNKVTEKGKYVELRCDPISGHTALYWYRQSLGQGPEFLIYFQGTGAADDSGLPNDRFFAVRPEGSVSTLKIQRTERGDSAVYLCASSLGANTGELFFGEGSRLTVL.

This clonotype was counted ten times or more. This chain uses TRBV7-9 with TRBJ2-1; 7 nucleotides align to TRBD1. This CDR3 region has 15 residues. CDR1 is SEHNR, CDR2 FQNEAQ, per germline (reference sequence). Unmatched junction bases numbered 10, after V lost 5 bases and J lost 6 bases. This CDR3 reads CASSPRQGAINEQFF. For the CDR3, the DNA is TGTGCCAGCAGCCCCAGACAGGGAGCGATCAATGAGCAGTTCTTC.

The CDR3, as DNA: TGTGCCTGGAGTGCTACCTTGGGGGAGACCCAGTACTTC. Its translation is CAWSATLGETQYF. The V and J genes are TRBV30 and TRBJ2-5; the D is unclear. V dropped 1 base and J dropped 5 bases, with 11 bases sitting between them. The CDR3 consists of 13 residues. Per the germline V gene, CDR1 is GTSNPN and CDR2 is SVGIG (reference sequence).

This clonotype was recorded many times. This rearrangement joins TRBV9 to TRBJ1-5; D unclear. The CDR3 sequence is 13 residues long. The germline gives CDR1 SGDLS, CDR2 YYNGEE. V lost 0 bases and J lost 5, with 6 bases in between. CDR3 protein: CASSVDSDQPQHF. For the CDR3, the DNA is TGTGCCAGCAGCGTAGACAGTGATCAGCCCCAGCATTTT.

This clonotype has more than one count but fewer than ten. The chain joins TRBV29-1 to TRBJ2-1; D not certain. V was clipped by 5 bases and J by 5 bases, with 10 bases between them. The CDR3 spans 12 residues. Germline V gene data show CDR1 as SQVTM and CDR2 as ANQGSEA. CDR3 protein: CSVRPNHNEQFF. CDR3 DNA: TGCAGCGTTCGCCCCAACCACAATGAGCAGTTCTTC.

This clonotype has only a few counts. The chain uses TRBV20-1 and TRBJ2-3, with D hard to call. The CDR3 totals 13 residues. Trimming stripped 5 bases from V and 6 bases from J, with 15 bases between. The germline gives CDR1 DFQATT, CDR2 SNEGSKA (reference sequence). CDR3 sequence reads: CSAFLPGGDTQYF. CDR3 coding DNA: TGCAGTGCTTTCCTCCCTGGTGGTGATACGCAGTATTTT.

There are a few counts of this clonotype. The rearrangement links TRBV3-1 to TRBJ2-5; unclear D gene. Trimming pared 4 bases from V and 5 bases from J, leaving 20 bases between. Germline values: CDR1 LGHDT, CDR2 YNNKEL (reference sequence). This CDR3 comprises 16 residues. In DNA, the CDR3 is TGTGCCAGCAGCCCATCCAGGAACTCGCAGAGGGAGACCCAGTACTTC. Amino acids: CASSPSRNSQRETQYF.

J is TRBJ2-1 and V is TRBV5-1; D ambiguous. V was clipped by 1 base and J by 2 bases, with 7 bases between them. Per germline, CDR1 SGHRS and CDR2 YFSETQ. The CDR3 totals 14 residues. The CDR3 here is CASSLNTAYNEQFF. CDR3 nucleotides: TGCGCCAGCAGCTTGAATACAGCCTACAATGAGCAGTTCTTC.

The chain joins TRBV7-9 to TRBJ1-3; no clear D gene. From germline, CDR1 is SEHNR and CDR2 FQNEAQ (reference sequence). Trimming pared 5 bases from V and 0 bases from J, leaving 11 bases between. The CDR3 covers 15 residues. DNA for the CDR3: TGTGCCAGCAGCCCCCGGGGAAGCTCTGGAAACACCATATATTTT. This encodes CASSPRGSSGNTIYF.

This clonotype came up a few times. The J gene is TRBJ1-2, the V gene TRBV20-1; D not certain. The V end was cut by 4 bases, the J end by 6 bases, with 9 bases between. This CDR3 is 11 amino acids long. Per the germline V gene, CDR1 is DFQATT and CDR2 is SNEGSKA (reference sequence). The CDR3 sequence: CSATNRNGYTF. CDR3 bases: TGCAGTGCTACGAACAGAAATGGCTACACCTTC.

As DNA, the CDR3 is TGTGCCAGCAGCTTAATCGGACAGGCTAACTATGGCTACACCTTC. It encodes CASSLIGQANYGYTF. The chain joins TRBV5-5 to TRBJ1-2; 7 nucleotides agree with TRBD1. There are 15 residues in the CDR3. Per germline, CDR1 SGHKS and CDR2 YYEKEE (reference sequence). V shed 2 bases, J shed 0 bases, and the junction held 4 bases outside the gene matches.

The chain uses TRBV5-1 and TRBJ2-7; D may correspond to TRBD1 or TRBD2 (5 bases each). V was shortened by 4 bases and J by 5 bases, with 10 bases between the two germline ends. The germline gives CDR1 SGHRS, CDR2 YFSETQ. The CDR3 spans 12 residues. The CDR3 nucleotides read TGCGCCAGCAGCCCGGGGACCGACGAGCAGTACTTC. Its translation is CASSPGTDEQYF.

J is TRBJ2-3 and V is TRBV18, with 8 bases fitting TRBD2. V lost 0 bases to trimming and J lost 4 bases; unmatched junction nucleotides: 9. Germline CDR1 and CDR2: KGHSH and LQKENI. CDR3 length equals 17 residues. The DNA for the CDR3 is TGTGCCAGCTCACCACCTGGAGCGGGGGTGGGGTCAGATACGCAGTATTTT. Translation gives CASSPPGAGVGSDTQYF.

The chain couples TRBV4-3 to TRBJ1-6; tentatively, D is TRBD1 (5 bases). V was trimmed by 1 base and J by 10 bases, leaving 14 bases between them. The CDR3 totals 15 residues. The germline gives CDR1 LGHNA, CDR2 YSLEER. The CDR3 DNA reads TGCGCCAGCAGCCAAGCAACAGGCGCGTTATCACCCCTCCACTTT. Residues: CASSQATGALSPLHF.

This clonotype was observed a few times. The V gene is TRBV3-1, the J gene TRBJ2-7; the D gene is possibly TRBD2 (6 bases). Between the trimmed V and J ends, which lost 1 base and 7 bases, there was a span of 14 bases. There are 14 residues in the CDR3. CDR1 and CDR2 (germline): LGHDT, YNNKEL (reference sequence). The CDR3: CASSQGPNGGEQYF. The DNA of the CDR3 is TGTGCCAGCAGCCAAGGACCAAATGGGGGGGAGCAGTACTTC.

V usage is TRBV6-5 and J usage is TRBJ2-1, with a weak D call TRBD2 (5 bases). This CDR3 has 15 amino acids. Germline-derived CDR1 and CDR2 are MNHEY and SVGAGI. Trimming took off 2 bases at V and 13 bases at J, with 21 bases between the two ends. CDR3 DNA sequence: TGTGCCAGCAGTTACGAGCATCGGACGGGGTTGACACAGTTCTTC. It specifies CASSYEHRTGLTQFF.

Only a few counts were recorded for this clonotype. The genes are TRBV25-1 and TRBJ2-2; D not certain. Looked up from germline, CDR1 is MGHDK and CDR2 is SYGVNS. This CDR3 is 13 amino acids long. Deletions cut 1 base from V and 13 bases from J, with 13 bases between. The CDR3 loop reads CASSEFDGVGLFF. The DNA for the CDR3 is TGTGCCAGCAGTGAATTTGACGGAGTGGGGCTGTTTTTT.

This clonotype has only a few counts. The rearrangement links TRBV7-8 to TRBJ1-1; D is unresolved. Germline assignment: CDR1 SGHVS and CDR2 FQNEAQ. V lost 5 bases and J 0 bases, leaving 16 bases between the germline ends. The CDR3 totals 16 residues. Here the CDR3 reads CASSPSSGYMNTEAFF. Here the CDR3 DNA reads TGTGCCAGCAGCCCCTCTTCGGGTTACATGAACACTGAAGCTTTCTTT.

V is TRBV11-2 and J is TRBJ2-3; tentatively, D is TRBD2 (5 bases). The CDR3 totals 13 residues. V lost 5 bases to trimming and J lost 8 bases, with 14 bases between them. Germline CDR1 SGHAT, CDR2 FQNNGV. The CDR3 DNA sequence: TGTGCCAGCAGCCCCGGACTCTCGGGTACGCAGTATTTT. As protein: CASSPGLSGTQYF.

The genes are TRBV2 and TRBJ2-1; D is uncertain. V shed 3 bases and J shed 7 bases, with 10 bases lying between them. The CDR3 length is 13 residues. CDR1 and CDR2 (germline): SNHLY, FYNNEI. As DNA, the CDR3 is TGTGCCAGCAGTGAGTTGCCCCCTAATGAGCAGTTCTTC. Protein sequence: CASSELPPNEQFF.

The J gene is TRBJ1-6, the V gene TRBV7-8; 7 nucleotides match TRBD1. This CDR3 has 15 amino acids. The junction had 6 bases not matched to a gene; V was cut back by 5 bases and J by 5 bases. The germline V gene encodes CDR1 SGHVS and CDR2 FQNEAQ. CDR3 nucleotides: TGTGCCAGCAGCGTAACAGGGGCCCATAATTCACCCCTCCACTTT. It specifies CASSVTGAHNSPLHF.

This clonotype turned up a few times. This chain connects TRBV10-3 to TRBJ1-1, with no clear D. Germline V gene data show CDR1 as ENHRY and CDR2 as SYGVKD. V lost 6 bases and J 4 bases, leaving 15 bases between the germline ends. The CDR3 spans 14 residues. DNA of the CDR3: TGTGCCATCAGGAATGGGGTGAAGAGCACTGAAGCTTTCTTT. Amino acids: CAIRNGVKSTEAFF.

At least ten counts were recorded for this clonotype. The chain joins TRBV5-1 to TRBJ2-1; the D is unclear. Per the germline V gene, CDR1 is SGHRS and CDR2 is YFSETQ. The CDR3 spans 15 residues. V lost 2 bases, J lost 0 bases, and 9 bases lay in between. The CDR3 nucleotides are TGCGCCAGCAGCTTTACGGATAGCTCCTACAATGAGCAGTTCTTC. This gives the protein CASSFTDSSYNEQFF.

The CDR3 sequence: CASGRGRQYF. The CDR3 nucleotides are TGTGCCAGCGGGCGGGGAAGGCAGTACTTC. The chain combines TRBV12-3 or TRBV12-4 with TRBJ2-7; possible D gene TRBD2, 6 bases. The CDR3 spans 10 residues. Trimming shortened V by 8 bases and J by 9 bases, and 11 bases separated the two germline ends.

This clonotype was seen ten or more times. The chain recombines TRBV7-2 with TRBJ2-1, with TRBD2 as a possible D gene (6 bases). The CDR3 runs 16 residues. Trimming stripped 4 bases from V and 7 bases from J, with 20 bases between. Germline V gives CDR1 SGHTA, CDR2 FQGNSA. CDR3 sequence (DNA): TGTGCCAGCAGCTCCTCTCCGGGGACTGTGGGGAATGAGCAGTTCTTC. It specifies CASSSSPGTVGNEQFF.